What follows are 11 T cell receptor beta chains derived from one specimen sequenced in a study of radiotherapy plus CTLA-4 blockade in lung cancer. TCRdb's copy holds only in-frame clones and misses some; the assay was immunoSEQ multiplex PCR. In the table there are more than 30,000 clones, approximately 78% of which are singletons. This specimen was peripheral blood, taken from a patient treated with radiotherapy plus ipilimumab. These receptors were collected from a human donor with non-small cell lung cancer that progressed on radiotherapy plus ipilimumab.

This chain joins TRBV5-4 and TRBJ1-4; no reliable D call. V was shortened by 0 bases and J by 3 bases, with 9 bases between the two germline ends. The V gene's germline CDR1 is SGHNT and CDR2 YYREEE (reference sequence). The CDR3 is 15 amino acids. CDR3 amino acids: CASSLVPAANEKLFF. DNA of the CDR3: TGTGCCAGCAGCTTGGTGCCCGCAGCTAATGAAAAACTGTTTTTT.

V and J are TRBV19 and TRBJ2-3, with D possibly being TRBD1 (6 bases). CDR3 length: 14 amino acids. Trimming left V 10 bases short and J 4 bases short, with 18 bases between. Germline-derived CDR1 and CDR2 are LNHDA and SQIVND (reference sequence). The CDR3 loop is CATAQGVGADTQYF. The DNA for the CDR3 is TGTGCCACCGCACAGGGAGTCGGAGCAGATACGCAGTATTTT.

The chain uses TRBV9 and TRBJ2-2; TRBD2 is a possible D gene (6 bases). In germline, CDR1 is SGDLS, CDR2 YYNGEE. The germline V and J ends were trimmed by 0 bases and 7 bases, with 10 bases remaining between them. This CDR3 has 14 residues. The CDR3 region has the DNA TGTGCCAGCAGCGTAGATTGGGGGGTCGGGGAGCTGTTTTTT. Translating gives CASSVDWGVGELFF.

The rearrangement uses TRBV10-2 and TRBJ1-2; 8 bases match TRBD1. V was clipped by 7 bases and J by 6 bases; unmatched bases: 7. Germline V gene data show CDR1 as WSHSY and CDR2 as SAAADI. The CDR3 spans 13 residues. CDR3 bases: TGCGCCAGCACCCAGGGGGCGAGGAATGGCTACACCTTC. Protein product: CASTQGARNGYTF.

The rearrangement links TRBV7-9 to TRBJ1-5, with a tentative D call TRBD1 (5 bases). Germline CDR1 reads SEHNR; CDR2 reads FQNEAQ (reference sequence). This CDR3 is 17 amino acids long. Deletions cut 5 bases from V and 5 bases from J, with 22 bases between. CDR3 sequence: CASSITTSGRRDQPQHF. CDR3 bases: TGTGCCAGCAGCATTACGACATCAGGGAGGCGCGATCAGCCCCAGCATTTT.

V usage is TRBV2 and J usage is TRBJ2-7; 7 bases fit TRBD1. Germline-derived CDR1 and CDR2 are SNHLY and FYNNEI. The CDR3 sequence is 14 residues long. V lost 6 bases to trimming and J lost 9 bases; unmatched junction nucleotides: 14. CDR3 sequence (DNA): TGTGCCAGCAGGGAGACAGGGCCGGTGATTGGGCAGTACTTC. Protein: CASRETGPVIGQYF.

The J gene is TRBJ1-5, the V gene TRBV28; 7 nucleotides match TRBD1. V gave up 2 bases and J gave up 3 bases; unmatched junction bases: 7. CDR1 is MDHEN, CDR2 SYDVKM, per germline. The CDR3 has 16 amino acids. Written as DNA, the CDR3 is TGTGCCAGCAGTTTACCCGTGACAGGGAACAATCAGCCCCAGCATTTT. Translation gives CASSLPVTGNNQPQHF.

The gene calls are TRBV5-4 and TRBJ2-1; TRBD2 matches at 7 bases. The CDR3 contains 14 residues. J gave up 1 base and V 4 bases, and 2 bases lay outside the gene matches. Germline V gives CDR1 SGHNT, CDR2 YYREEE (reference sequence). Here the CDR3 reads CASSGGGSYNEQFF. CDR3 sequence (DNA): TGTGCCAGCAGCGGGGGGGGATCCTACAATGAGCAGTTCTTC.

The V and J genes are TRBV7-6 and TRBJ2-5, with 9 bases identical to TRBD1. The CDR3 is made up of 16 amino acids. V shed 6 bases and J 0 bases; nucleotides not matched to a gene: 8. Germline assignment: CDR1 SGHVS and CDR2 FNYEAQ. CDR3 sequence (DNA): TGTGCCAGCAGTCGTGGGACAGGGATGTACCAAGAGACCCAGTACTTC. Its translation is CASSRGTGMYQETQYF.

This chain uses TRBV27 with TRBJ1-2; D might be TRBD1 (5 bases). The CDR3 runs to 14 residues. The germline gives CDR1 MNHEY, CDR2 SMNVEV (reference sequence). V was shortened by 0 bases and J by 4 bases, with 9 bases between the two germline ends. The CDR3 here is CASSLSQGPYGYTF. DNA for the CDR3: TGTGCCAGCAGTTTATCGCAGGGTCCCTATGGCTACACCTTC.

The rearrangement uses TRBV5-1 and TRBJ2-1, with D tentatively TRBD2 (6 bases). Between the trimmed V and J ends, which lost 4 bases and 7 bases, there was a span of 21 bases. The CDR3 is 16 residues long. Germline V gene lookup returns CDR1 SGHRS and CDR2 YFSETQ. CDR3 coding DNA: TGCGCCAGCAGCCCTGGAGCGGCGGGAATCTGGAATGAGCAGTTCTTC. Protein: CASSPGAAGIWNEQFF.